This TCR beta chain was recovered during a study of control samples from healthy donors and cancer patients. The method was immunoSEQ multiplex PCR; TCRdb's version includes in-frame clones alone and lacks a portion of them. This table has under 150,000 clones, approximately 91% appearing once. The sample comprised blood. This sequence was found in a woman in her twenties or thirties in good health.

The CDR3 region has the DNA TGTGCCAGCAGTTCTACACCCGCCAGGGGTCCGGGCGGCTACACCTTC. This translates into CASSSTPARGPGGYTF. V gene TRBV6-5 combines with J gene TRBJ1-2; the D gene is possibly TRBD1 (6 bases). CDR3 length: 16 amino acids. Trimming left V 4 bases short and J 8 bases short, with 23 bases between. Germline V gives CDR1 MNHEY, CDR2 SVGAGI.